The T cell receptor (beta chain) under discussion was sequenced for a study of blood T cell repertoires in COVID-19 (dated by TCRdb to the early 2020s). For context, the study as a whole: The collaborator samples originated in the United States, Italy and Spain and spanned the acute and convalescent phases of COVID-19. Subjects who had been exposed to COVID-19, were actively infected with it, or had recovered from it provided the deeply sampled blood TCRbeta repertoires that made up the dataset. The prospective study material was composed of cDNA or gDNA derived from T cells, B-cell-depleted T cells, or PBMCs. Where available, HLA class I and class II types were taken from metadata supplied by the sample provider and were not determined by assay-based typing. A freely available public database, intended as a resource for researchers studying the immune response to SARS-CoV-2, is where the repertoires were released. Samples were obtained from the ongoing ImmuneRACE study (first 160 participants) and from about 1,300 subjects provided by 6 global collaborators. Sample metadata almost always included a de-identified subject ID, COVID-19 status, age in years and sex.

The immunoSEQ Assay, a bias-controlled multiplex PCR, was used to amplify TCRbeta CDR3 regions from genomic DNA. The authors processed their data as follows. Within the assay, amplification of reference gene primers was used to estimate how many nucleated cells each sample contained. Sequence reads were collapsed and filtered to measure the absolute abundance of every unique TCRbeta CDR3 rearrangement. For each sample, productive Simpson clonality was calculated as the square root of Simpson's diversity index across productive rearrangements. The table comes from immuneACCESS by way of TCRdb, which keeps in-frame sequences with V and J called. Part of the clones is missing from these tables; in studies checked, under half for an unresolved V gene and the rest for unknown reasons. Clonal size and the V and J genes are those of that table, whereas D and trimming came from the DNA. Across this sample there are some 270,000 clones, with 75% to 90% seen only once. The ten largest clones capture approximately 4% of the sample.

The germline V gene (reference sequence) gives CDR1 as SGHNT and CDR2 as YYREEE. The germline ends are 16 bases apart after V is trimmed by 5 bases and J by 5 bases. There are 15 amino acids in the CDR3, from cysteine to phenylalanine inclusive. Just the 45-base CDR3 DNA is kept, in frame starting at base 1. General conclusions and limits of the study: The amount of clinical and demographic metadata varied by source and participant and was provided uncurated.

Participants in the prospective study were aged 18 to 89 years, lived in more than 20 United States geographic areas, and enrolled through a virtual design. To assign participants to cohorts, the prospective study relied on clinical history that participants themselves reported in a screening survey and a study questionnaire. Mobile phlebotomists in the prospective study collected whole blood, serum and a nasopharyngeal or oropharyngeal swab from every participant. Participants in the prospective study had the option to provide additional blood draws and questionnaires over a 2-month period. Before DNA extraction, blood samples from the prospective study were shipped at room temperature or frozen. A note on this clone: Which antigen it targets is not known. No clone much larger than this one lies a single base away; base qualities are absent.

The sequenced material came from PBMCs or T cells enriched from blood (not recorded which). The chain links TRBV5-4 with TRBJ1-4, with TRBD1 tentatively as D gene (6 bases match). This clonotype was obtained from a woman in her 30s with acute COVID-19. The nucleotides read TGTGCCAGCAGAACCGACCTGACAGGCAATGAAAAACTGTTTTTT. It encodes CASRTDLTGNEKLFF.